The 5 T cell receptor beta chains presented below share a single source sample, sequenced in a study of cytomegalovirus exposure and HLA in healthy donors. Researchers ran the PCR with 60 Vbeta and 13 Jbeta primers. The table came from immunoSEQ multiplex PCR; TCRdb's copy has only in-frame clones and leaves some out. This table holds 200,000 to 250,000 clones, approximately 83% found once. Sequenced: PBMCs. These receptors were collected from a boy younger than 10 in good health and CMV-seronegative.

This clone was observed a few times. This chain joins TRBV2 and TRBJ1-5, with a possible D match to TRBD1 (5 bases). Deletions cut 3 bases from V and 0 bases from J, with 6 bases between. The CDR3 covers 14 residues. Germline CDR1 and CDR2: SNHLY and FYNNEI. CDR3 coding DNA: TGTGCCAGCAGTGAGACAGCTAGCAATCAGCCCCAGCATTTT. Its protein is CASSETASNQPQHF.

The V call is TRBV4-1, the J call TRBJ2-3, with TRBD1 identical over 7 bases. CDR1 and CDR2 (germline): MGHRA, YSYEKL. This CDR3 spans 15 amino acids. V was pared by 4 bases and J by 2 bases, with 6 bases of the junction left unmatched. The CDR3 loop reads CASSRGQTYTDTQYF. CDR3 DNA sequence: TGCGCCAGCAGCCGGGGACAGACGTACACAGATACGCAGTATTTT.

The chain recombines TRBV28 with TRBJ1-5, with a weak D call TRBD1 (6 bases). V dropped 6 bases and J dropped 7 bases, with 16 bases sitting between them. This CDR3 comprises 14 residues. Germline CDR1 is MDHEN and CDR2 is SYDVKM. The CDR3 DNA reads TGTGCCAGCAGCACGCAGGGGTGGAGGCAGCCCCAGCATTTT. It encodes CASSTQGWRQPQHF.

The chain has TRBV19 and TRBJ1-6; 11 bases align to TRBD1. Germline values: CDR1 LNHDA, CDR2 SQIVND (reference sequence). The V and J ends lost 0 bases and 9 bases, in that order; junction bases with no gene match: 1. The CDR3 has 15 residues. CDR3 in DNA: TGTGCCAGTAGTATAGATGGGACAGGGGGTTCACCCCTCCACTTT. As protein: CASSIDGTGGSPLHF.

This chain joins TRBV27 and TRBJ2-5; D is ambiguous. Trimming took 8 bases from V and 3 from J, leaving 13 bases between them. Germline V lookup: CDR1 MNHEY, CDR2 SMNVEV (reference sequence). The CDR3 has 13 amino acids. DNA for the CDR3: TGTGCCAGCTGTTCCAGCGTCAAAGAGACCCAGTACTTC. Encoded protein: CASCSSVKETQYF.